This T cell receptor (beta chain) comes out of a study of cytomegalovirus exposure and HLA in healthy donors. Study-wide results and caveats: Sequencing depth across donors, presence/absence analyses assumed, was roughly uniform.

About this clone itself: Its antigen is as yet unknown.

The PCR employed 60 Vbeta primers together with 13 Jbeta primers. Method: immunoSEQ multiplex PCR; TCRdb's copy keeps in-frame clones and lacks some. This repertoire comprises tens of thousands of clones; its ten largest clones make up roughly a fifth. CDR1 and CDR2 (germline): LNHNV, YYDKDF (reference sequence). The CDR3 has 16 amino acids. J was trimmed by 5 bases and V by 0 bases; bases with no gene match: 10. The sequence was obtained from a man between 60 and 75 years old in good health and CMV-seropositive. The chain links TRBV15 to TRBJ2-7; TRBD2 matches at 7 bases. The sample comprised PBMCs. The DNA for the CDR3 is TGTGCCACCAGCAGAGATATTATTGCGGGAGATAACGAGCAGTACTTC. Amino acid sequence: CATSRDIIAGDNEQYF.